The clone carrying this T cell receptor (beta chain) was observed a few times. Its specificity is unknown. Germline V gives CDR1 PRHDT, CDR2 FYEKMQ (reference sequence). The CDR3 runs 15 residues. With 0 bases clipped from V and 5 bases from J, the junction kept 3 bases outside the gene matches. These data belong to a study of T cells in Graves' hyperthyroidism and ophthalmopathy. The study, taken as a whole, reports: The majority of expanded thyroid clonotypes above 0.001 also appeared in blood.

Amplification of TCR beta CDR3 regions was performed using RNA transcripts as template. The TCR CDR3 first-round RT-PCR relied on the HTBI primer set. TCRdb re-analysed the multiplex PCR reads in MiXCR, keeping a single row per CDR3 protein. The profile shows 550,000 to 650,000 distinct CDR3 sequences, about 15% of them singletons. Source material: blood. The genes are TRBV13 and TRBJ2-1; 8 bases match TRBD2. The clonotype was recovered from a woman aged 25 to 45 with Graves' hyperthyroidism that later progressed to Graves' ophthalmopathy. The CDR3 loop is CASSLGRGGNNEQFF. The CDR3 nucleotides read TGTGCCAGCAGCTTAGGACGGGGGGGAAACAATGAGCAGTTCTTC. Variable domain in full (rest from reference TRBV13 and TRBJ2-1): AAGVIQSPRHLIKEKRETATLKCYPIPRHDTVYWYQQGPGQDPQFLISFYEKMQSDKGSIPDRFSAQQFSDYHSELNMSSLELGDSALYFCASSLGRGGNNEQFFGPGTRLTVL.